The T cell receptor beta chain under discussion was sequenced for a study of cytomegalovirus exposure and HLA in healthy donors. The CDR3 covers 14 residues. Trimming stripped 2 bases from V and 3 bases from J, with 10 bases between. Germline-derived CDR1 and CDR2 are SGHAT and FQNNGV. The protocol was immunoSEQ multiplex PCR, while the TCRdb copy is restricted to in-frame clones and leaves out a portion. The sample carries 150,000 to 250,000 clones, 84% recorded once. This chain uses TRBV11-2 with TRBJ2-5; D call uncertain. The sequence came from a woman between 25 and 40 years old in good health and CMV-seropositive. Specimen: PBMCs. This CDR3 is CASSLWQTKETQYF. For the CDR3, the DNA is TGTGCCAGCAGCTTATGGCAGACAAAAGAGACCCAGTACTTC.